The clone carrying this TCR beta chain was seen more than once but under ten times. The target antigen is unknown. The sample belongs to a study of beta chain features in type 1 diabetes. Study details: On cell yields, gender and age, patients and healthy donors were similar. Findings and caveats of the study: The study found moderately but significantly shorter TCRB CDR3s in all four CD4+ subsets of Type 1 diabetes patients.

Trimming cost V 10 bases and J 4 bases; bases outside gene matches: 9. Germline V gene data show CDR1 as MNHNS and CDR2 as SASEGT. This CDR3 has 13 amino acids. The sequenced template was cDNA made from the entire isolated RNA. Using immunoSEQ multiplex PCR, the repertoire was profiled, and TCRdb retains in-frame clones only, with some absent. The sample holds 900,000 or so clones, roughly a sixth seen once. It was via CD45RO/CCR7/CD25/CD127/CD95/CD27 that CD4+ naive, central memory, regulatory and stem cell-like memory cells were sorted. The sample was naive CD4+ T cells from blood. The TCR originated in a woman aged 18-35 years in good health. This chain connects TRBV6-1 to TRBJ2-7; 8 bases align to TRBD2. The CDR3 is CATSGTRSYEQYF. CDR3 in DNA: TGTGCCACTTCCGGGACTAGGTCTTACGAGCAGTACTTC.